This T cell receptor beta chain was observed in a study of tumor-infiltrating lymphocytes in primary liver carcinoma (dated by TCRdb to about 2017). Some background on the complete study: Hepatocellular carcinoma (four) or combined HCC and intrahepatic cholangiocarcinoma (one) was present in the five patients, who were three men and two women aged 30 to 69 years. TCRbeta repertoire sequencing covered 35 or so specimens from 5 patients: some 25 tumor regions, 5 adjacent noncancerous liver tissues and 5 peripheral blood samples. The tumors of the five patients were staged as T1-T3 N0M0, with maximum diameters ranging from about 4.2 to 11 cm. Roughly 3.65 to 8 million productive TCRbeta reads were obtained per sample, and no significant difference in read depth was found between tissue types. For each liver tumor, the study sampled five regions along with adjacent normal tissue and blood, and applied TCRbeta repertoire sequencing, expression microarrays and whole-exome sequencing. Technical replicate repertoires showed high reproducibility, with mean shared-clone rates roughly 0.87 and correlation coefficients above 0.95. The paper as a whole reports these results and caveats: Only the TCR beta chain was sequenced, so true repertoire diversity is likely underestimated because unpaired alpha chains were not captured. Repertoire overlap was found to be higher between tumor regions (mean about 35%) than between tumor-adjacent (around 17%) or tumor-blood (14%) pairs, consistent with antigen-driven expansion. The top 250 clones accounted for a significantly greater share of the repertoire in tumors than in blood (p = 0.039). With just four to six patients in the study, the authors point out that the findings should be validated in a larger study. Since the samples were bulk and unsorted, there was no way to compare CD4+ and CD8+ T cell repertoires.

Using a constant-region primer and ProtoScript II reverse transcriptase, TCRbeta-specific cDNA was reverse-transcribed from around 500 ng total RNA. The TCRbeta libraries were prepared through three rounds of nested multiplex PCR following a slightly modified ARM-PCR procedure. The first two PCR rounds used multiplex TRBV1-TRBV30 forward primers with a Cbeta reverse primer, each for 10 to 11 cycles. Sample barcodes and Illumina adapters were added in a final 25-cycle PCR using Deep VentR polymerase. Before sequencing, amplicons of 200-500 bp were purified from gel using a QIAquick gel extraction kit. An Illumina HiSeq 2500 was used to sequence the TCRbeta amplicons with 250-bp paired-end reads. The source study handled its data this way. To recover full CDR3 sequences, reads were quality-trimmed using Trimmomatic v0.33 and paired reads were then merged using FLASH v1.2.11. V, D and J germline segments were assigned to the rearranged TCRbeta sequences by MiGEC v1.2.1b. Clonotype statistics, along with Shannon-Wiener diversity indices, were calculated using VDJtools v1.0.0. Except for diversity analysis, only the 250 most abundant clonotypes of each sample were used in subsequent analyses to reduce sampling bias. TCRdb ran its own pipeline on the public reads, namely fastp trimming at Q25 and MiXCR clone calling, and kept in-frame beta chains. CDR3 protein sequences are deduplicated, and each keeps its most common genes and DNA. The V and J calls, along with clone size, are taken from TCRdb and not from the paper's own processing. The table for this sample lists about 75,000 distinct CDR3 sequences; approximately 70% of them were counted only once. The leading ten clones occupy less than 30% of the sample.

Without any cell sorting, total RNA and DNA were extracted together from 20-30 mg of bulk tissue using the AllPrep DNA/RNA mini kit. Between late 2015 and early 2016, roughly 5 patients in China with histopathologically diagnosed primary liver carcinoma had their tumors surgically resected. Patients had chronic HBV infection and were treatment-naive at sampling. Fresh tumor and adjacent tissue pieces were bisected; one half was stored in RNAlater at -80°C, the other sent for histology. This clonotype was seen ten or more times. The specificity of this receptor is unknown. Base quality data are lacking; no much larger clone is found one base away. The CDR3 goes from the cysteine to the phenylalanine over 15 residues. Only the CDR3 part of the read is kept: 45 bases, read in frame from the first base. CDR1 and CDR2 are read off the germline V gene as MNHEY and SVGAGI. The V end loses 0 bases and the J end loses 2 bases, and a stretch of 10 bases separates them.

This clonotype originated in a man between 40 and 49 years old with primary liver carcinoma and hepatitis B virus infection. The chain uses TRBV6-5 and TRBJ2-5, with the D call perhaps TRBD1 or TRBD2, each one matching 5 bases. The source material was tumor-adjacent normal liver tissue. DNA sequence: TGTGCCAGCAGTTACTCGAGGGACGGGCAAGAGACCCAGTACTTC. Protein translation: CASSYSRDGQETQYF.